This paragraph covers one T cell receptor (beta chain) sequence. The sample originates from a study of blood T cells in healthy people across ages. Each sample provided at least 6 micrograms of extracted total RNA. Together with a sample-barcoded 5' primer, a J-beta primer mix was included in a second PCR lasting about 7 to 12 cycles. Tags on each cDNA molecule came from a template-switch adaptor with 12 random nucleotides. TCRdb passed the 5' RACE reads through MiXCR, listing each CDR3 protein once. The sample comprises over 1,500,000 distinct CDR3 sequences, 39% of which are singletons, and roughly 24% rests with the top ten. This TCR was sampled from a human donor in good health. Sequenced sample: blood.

The CDR3 DNA reads TGTGCCAGCAGCTCCGGACAGGGGGCGAAAACTGAAGCTTTCTTT. Translated, it gives CASSSGQGAKTEAFF. The V call is TRBV7-3, the J call TRBJ1-1; 11 bases are a match to TRBD1. Looked up from germline, CDR1 is SGHTA and CDR2 is FQGTGA. The CDR3 extends over 15 amino acids. V was clipped by 4 bases and J by 5 bases; unmatched bases: 6.